Below are 17 T cell receptor beta chains sequenced from a single sample in a study of identical twins. Each CDR3 protein is one row after TCRdb ran MiXCR on the 5' RACE reads. The repertoire includes about 790,000 distinct CDR3 sequences, roughly 18% of them detected once, and roughly 13% sits in the top ten. This same sample was also part of a study on T cells expressing NK-cell markers.

Sequenced input: PBMCs. The receptors stem from a woman aged 18-29 years in good health.

This clonotype was observed a handful of times. The chain is built from TRBV5-1 and TRBJ2-7; maybe TRBD2 (6 bases). CDR3 size: 15 residues. The germline gives CDR1 SGHRS, CDR2 YFSETQ. V dropped 5 bases and J dropped 2 bases, with 17 bases sitting between them. The CDR3 DNA reads as TGCGCCAGCAGGCGTGAGGCGGGGAGTACCTACGAGCAGTACTTC. Protein product: CASRREAGSTYEQYF.

This clonotype was observed at least ten times. The chain has TRBV20-1 and TRBJ2-7; maybe TRBD1 (6 bases). CDR3 length: 13 amino acids. Trimming removed 2 bases from V and 0 bases from J, with 8 bases in between. Germline CDR1 reads DFQATT; CDR2 reads SNEGSKA (reference sequence). CDR3 DNA sequence: TGCAGTGCTAGACGGACAGACTCCTACGAGCAGTACTTC. It specifies CSARRTDSYEQYF.

This clonotype occurred a few times. The chain carries TRBV5-1 and TRBJ2-7; the D gene is possibly TRBD1 (5 bases). This CDR3 has 13 residues. Germline assignment: CDR1 SGHRS and CDR2 YFSETQ. The V end lost 7 bases, the J end lost 2 bases, and 13 bases lay between the germline ends. This CDR3 reads CASGADVTYEQYF. CDR3 sequence (DNA): TGCGCCAGCGGGGCGGACGTAACCTACGAGCAGTACTTC. The full variable domain, completed using reference TRBV5-1 and TRBJ2-7, is KAGVTQTPRYLIKTRGQQVTLSCSPISGHRSVSWYQQTPGQGLQFLFEYFSETQRNKGNFPGRFSGRQFSNSRSEMNVSTLELGDSALYLCASGADVTYEQYFGPGTRLTVT.

The chain employs TRBV7-2 and TRBJ2-7; D remains unclear. The length of the CDR3 is 14 residues. Germline V gene lookup returns CDR1 SGHTA and CDR2 FQGNSA. The germline V and J ends were trimmed by 0 bases and 2 bases, with 8 bases remaining between them. CDR3 residues: CASSLAADPYEQYF. Here the CDR3 DNA reads TGTGCCAGCAGCTTAGCGGCAGATCCCTACGAGCAGTACTTC.

Ten or more counts support this clonotype. The chain couples TRBV10-3 to TRBJ2-3; no definite D call. The V gene's germline CDR1 is ENHRY and CDR2 SYGVKD. Trimming stripped 9 bases from V and 9 bases from J, with 10 bases between. The CDR3 sequence is 10 residues long. CDR3 in DNA: TGTGCCATGTATAAGATGACGCAGTATTTT. Protein product: CAMYKMTQYF.

This chain connects TRBV20-1 to TRBJ2-5; D remains unclear. Germline CDR1 is DFQATT and CDR2 is SNEGSKA (reference sequence). The germline V and J ends were trimmed by 6 bases and 1 base, with 9 bases remaining between them. The CDR3 sequence is 12 residues long. The CDR3 DNA reads TGCAGTGCCCCAACAGCCCAAGAGACCCAGTACTTC. The encoded protein is CSAPTAQETQYF.

This clonotype was picked up a small number of times. This chain connects TRBV20-1 to TRBJ2-7; D call uncertain. Trimming pared 2 bases from V and 3 bases from J, leaving 17 bases between. The CDR3 runs 15 residues. Germline CDR1 and CDR2: DFQATT and SNEGSKA (reference sequence). Here the CDR3 reads CSARLGSSVNYEQYF. Here the CDR3 DNA reads TGCAGTGCTAGATTAGGAAGCTCGGTAAACTACGAGCAGTACTTC.

This clonotype was observed a handful of times. The genes are TRBV7-9 and TRBJ2-7; D might be TRBD1 (5 bases). CDR1 and CDR2 (germline): SEHNR, FQNEAQ (reference sequence). Trimming cost V 2 bases and J 5 bases, with 13 bases left between them. This CDR3 spans 14 amino acids. The CDR3 sequence is CASSLIGQGHEQYF. The CDR3 coding sequence is TGTGCCAGCAGCTTAATAGGCCAGGGCCACGAGCAGTACTTC.

This chain connects TRBV12-3 or TRBV12-4 to TRBJ2-1, with no clear D. V was trimmed by 1 base and J by 7 bases, leaving 11 bases between them. The CDR3 is 14 residues long. CDR3: CASSLGHQTNEQFF. For the CDR3, the DNA is TGTGCCAGCAGTTTAGGGCACCAGACGAATGAGCAGTTCTTC.

CDR3 sequence: CASSIGPLSAGEQYF. The DNA of the CDR3 is TGCGCCAGCAGCATAGGACCCCTGTCTGCAGGCGAGCAGTACTTC. This rearrangement joins TRBV5-1 to TRBJ2-7; D remains unclear. The CDR3 is made up of 15 amino acids. The V end lost 4 bases, the J end lost 6 bases, and 20 bases lay between the germline ends. The germline V gene has CDR1 SGHRS and CDR2 YFSETQ.

This chain connects TRBV20-1 to TRBJ2-1; D not certain. V lost 5 bases and J 2 bases, leaving 13 bases between the germline ends. This CDR3 has 14 amino acids. Germline-derived CDR1 and CDR2 are DFQATT and SNEGSKA (reference sequence). The chain's CDR3 is CSAPTGETYNEQFF. In nucleotides, the CDR3 is TGCAGTGCTCCGACTGGGGAAACCTACAATGAGCAGTTCTTC.

This clonotype occurred a few times. V and J are TRBV5-1 and TRBJ2-1; D perhaps matches TRBD1 (6 bases). V lost 3 bases, J lost 2 bases, and 9 bases lay in between. The length of the CDR3 is 14 residues. CDR1 SGHRS and CDR2 YFSETQ come from the germline V gene. The CDR3: CASSSRTAYNEQFF. CDR3 nucleotide sequence: TGCGCCAGCAGCTCAAGGACAGCCTACAATGAGCAGTTCTTC.

The gene calls are TRBV20-1 and TRBJ2-6; D gene unclear. The CDR3 loop spans 15 amino acids. Trimming removed 6 bases from V and 0 bases from J, with 12 bases in between. Per the germline V gene, CDR1 is DFQATT and CDR2 is SNEGSKA (reference sequence). In DNA form, the CDR3 reads TGCAGTGCAAAAAGACTGCACTCTGGGGCCAACGTCCTGACTTTC. It encodes CSAKRLHSGANVLTF.

CDR3: CASERRGAYNEQFF. DNA of the CDR3: TGTGCCAGCGAACGGCGGGGGGCTTACAATGAGCAGTTCTTC. The V gene is TRBV2, the J gene TRBJ2-1; 8 bases are a match to TRBD2. The V gene's germline CDR1 is SNHLY and CDR2 FYNNEI. The length of the CDR3 is 14 residues. J was trimmed by 4 bases and V by 8 bases; bases with no gene match: 7.

This clonotype appeared a few times. This rearrangement joins TRBV5-1 to TRBJ2-1, with TRBD2 identical over 10 bases. CDR3 length equals 17 residues. The germline V gene encodes CDR1 SGHRS and CDR2 YFSETQ. V lost 9 bases to trimming and J lost 4 bases; unmatched junction nucleotides: 16. CDR3 residues: CATASGRLAGAYNEQFF. The CDR3 DNA follows: TGCGCCACAGCTTCCGGACGGCTAGCGGGGGCGTACAATGAGCAGTTCTTC.

This chain joins TRBV19 and TRBJ2-3, with D tentatively TRBD1 (5 bases). Germline CDR1 reads LNHDA; CDR2 reads SQIVND (reference sequence). This CDR3 has 14 amino acids. V lost 3 bases and J lost 4, with 11 bases in between. CDR3 DNA: TGTGCCAGTAGTATCGGCAGGGCCGCAGATACGCAGTATTTT. Protein product: CASSIGRAADTQYF.

This clonotype was observed a few times. This chain joins TRBV14 and TRBJ2-1, with 7 positions matching TRBD2. Germline lookup yields CDR1 SGHDN and CDR2 FVKESK. The junction had 9 bases not matched to a gene; V was cut back by 1 base and J by 0 bases. The CDR3 is 18 amino acids. CDR3 protein: CASSQGFPSGSSYNEQFF. The CDR3 bases are TGTGCCAGCAGCCAAGGATTTCCTAGCGGCAGCTCCTACAATGAGCAGTTCTTC. Full variable domain (rest looked up from reference TRBV14 and TRBJ2-1): EAGVTQFPSHSVIEKGQTVTLRCDPISGHDNLYWYRRVMGKEIKFLLHFVKESKQDESGMPNNRFLAERTGGTYSTLKVQPAELEDSGVYFCASSQGFPSGSSYNEQFFGPGTRLTVL.